This TCR beta chain appears in the sequencing data of a study of control samples from healthy donors and cancer patients. Using immunoSEQ multiplex PCR, the repertoire was profiled, and TCRdb retains in-frame clones only, with some absent. The table shows 130,000 or so clones, with 90% occurring only once. There are 15 residues in the CDR3. Trimming cost V 6 bases and J 3 bases; bases outside gene matches: 9. Germline V gives CDR1 MDHEN, CDR2 SYDVKM. The sequencing sample was made of blood. The receptor was derived from a man aged 40-49 years in good health. V usage is TRBV28 and J usage is TRBJ2-7; 9 nucleotides line up with TRBD1. The CDR3 DNA reads TGTGCCAGCAGATCCTGGACAGGGGCCTTCTACGAGCAGTACTTC. Translated, it gives CASRSWTGAFYEQYF.